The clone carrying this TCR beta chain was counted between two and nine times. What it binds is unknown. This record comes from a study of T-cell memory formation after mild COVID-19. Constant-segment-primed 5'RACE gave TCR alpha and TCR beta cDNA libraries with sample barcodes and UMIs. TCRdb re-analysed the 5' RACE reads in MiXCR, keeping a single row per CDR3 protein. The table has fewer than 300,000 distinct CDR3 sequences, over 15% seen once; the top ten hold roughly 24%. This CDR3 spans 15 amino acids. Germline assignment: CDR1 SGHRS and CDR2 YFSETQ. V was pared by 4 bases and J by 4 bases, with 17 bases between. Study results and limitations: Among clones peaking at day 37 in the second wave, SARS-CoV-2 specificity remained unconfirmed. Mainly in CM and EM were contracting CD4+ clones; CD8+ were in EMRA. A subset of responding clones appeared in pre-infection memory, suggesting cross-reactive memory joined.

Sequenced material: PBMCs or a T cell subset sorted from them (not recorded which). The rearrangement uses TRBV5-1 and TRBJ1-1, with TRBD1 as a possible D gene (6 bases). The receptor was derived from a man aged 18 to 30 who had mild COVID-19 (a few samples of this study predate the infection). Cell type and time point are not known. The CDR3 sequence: CASSRTGQSGTEAFF. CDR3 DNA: TGCGCCAGCAGCAGAACGGGACAAAGTGGCACTGAAGCTTTCTTT.